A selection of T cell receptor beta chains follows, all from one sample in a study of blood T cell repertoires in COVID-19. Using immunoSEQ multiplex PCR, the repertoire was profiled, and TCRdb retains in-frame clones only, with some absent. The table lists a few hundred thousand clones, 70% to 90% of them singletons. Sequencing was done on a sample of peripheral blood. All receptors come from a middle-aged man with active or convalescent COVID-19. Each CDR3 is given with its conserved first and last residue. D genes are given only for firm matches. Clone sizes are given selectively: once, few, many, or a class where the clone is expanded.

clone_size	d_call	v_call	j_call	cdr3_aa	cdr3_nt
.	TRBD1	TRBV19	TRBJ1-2	CASSKPGTGMSRGYTF	TGTGCCAGTAGTAAGCCCGGGACAGGTATGTCTCGGGGCTACACCTTC
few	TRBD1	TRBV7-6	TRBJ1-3	CASSPVTGGLSGNTIYF	TGTGCCAGCAGCCCCGTGACAGGGGGCCTCTCTGGAAACACCATATATTTT
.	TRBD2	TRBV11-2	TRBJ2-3	CASSPRASGMTDTQYF	TGTGCCAGCAGCCCCCGGGCTAGCGGGATGACAGATACGCAGTATTTT
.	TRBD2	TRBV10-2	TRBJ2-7	CASRLAGGYEQYF	TGCGCCAGCAGACTAGCGGGCGGCTACGAGCAGTACTTC
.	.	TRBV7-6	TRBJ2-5	CASSLQGGLGEETQYF	TGTGCCAGCAGCTTACAGGGGGGATTGGGGGAAGAGACCCAGTACTTC
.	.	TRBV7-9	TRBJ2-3	CASSSHRDTQYF	TGTGCCAGCAGCTCACACAGGGATACGCAGTATTTT
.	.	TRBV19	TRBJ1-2	CASSIDLQGEGTF	TGTGCCAGTAGTATAGATCTGCAAGGGGAAGGTACCTTC
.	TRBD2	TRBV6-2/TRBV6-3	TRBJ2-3	CASSYGLAGAGDTQYF	TGTGCCAGCAGTTACGGGCTAGCGGGAGCGGGGGATACGCAGTATTTT
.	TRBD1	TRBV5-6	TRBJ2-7	CASSLTGTGSGGQYF	TGTGCCAGCAGCCTCACCGGGACAGGGAGCGGAGGGCAGTACTTC
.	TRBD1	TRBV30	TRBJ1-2	CAWSTGAKDGYTF	TGTGCCTGGAGTACAGGGGCAAAGGATGGCTACACCTTC
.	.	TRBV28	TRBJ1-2	CASSMAVHIYGYTF	TGTGCCAGCAGTATGGCAGTACATATCTATGGCTACACCTTC
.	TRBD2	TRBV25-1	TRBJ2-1	CASSGEGPYNEQFF	TGTGCCAGCTCCGGGGAGGGGCCCTACAATGAGCAGTTCTTC
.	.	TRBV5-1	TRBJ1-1	CASSSPGTGGTEAFF	TGCGCCAGCAGCAGCCCAGGGACCGGGGGCACTGAAGCTTTCTTT
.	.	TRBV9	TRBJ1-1	CASSVARDMNTEAFF	TGTGCCAGCAGCGTAGCCAGGGACATGAACACTGAAGCTTTCTTT
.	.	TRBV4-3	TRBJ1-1	CASSQAIRNTEAFF	TGCGCCAGCAGCCAAGCTATAAGGAACACTGAAGCTTTCTTT
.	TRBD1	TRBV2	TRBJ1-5	CASSVGLGQGAFQPQHF	TGTGCCAGCAGTGTCGGTCTTGGACAGGGGGCATTTCAGCCCCAGCATTTT
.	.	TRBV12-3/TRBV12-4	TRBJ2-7	CASSLTGTYEQYF	TGTGCCAGCAGTCTGACAGGTACCTACGAGCAGTACTTC
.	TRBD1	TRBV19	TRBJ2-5	CASSATGTEETQYF	TGTGCCAGTAGTGCGACCGGGACAGAAGAGACCCAGTACTTC
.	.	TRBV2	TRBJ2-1	CASSGRGTYNEQFF	TGTGCCAGCAGTGGCCGGGGTACCTACAATGAGCAGTTCTTC
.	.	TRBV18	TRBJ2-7	CASSSSTVTYEQYF	TGTGCCAGCTCATCCTCGACAGTTACCTACGAGCAGTACTTC
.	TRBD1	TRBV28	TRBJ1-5	CASRKRQGYQPQHF	TGTGCCAGCAGGAAGAGACAGGGGTATCAGCCCCAGCATTTT
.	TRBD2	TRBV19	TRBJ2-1	CASSGTSGSINEQFF	TGTGCCAGTAGTGGGACTAGCGGCAGCATCAATGAGCAGTTCTTC
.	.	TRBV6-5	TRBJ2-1	CASSSSGGNEQFF	TGTGCCAGCAGTTCGTCAGGGGGGAATGAGCAGTTCTTC
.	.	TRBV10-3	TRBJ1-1	CAIRGGALNTEAFF	TGTGCCATCAGGGGAGGGGCCTTGAACACTGAAGCTTTCTTT
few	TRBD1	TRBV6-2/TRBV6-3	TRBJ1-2	CASSPLGQGENYGYTF	TGTGCCAGCAGTCCCCTGGGCCAGGGGGAAAACTATGGCTACACCTTC
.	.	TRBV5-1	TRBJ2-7	CASSLGSVDYEQYF	TGCGCCAGCAGCTTGGGAAGCGTTGACTACGAGCAGTACTTC
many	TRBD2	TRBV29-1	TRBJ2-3	CSVVESGSRSDTQYF	TGCAGCGTTGTAGAGAGCGGGAGTAGATCAGATACGCAGTATTTT
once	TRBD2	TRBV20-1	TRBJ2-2	CSASDAGATGELFF	TGCAGTGCTAGTGATGCGGGAGCCACCGGGGAGCTGTTTTTT
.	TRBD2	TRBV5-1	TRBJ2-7	CASSLYPPGAGGSYEQYF	TGCGCCAGCAGCTTGTACCCCCCGGGGGCGGGAGGGTCCTACGAGCAGTACTTC
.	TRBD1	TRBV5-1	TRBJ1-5	CASSPGQGRAQPQHF	TGCGCCAGCAGCCCTGGACAGGGGAGGGCTCAGCCCCAGCATTTT
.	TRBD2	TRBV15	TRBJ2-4	CATSGPGLAVAKNIQYF	TGTGCCACCAGCGGACCGGGACTAGCGGTAGCCAAAAACATTCAGTACTTC
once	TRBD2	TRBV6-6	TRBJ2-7	CASSRGLAYEQYF	TGTGCCAGCAGTCGGGGACTAGCCTACGAGCAGTACTTC
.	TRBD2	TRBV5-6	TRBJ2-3	CASSLRREIPDTQYF	TGTGCCAGCAGCTTGCGGCGGGAGATTCCGGATACGCAGTATTTT
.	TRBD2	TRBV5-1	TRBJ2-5	CASSSGLQETQYF	TGCGCCAGCAGCTCGGGACTACAAGAGACCCAGTACTTC
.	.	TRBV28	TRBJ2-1	CASSRQDNEQFF	TGTGCCAGCAGTCGACAGGACAATGAGCAGTTCTTC
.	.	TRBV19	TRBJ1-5	CASSMQGGNQPQHF	TGTGCCAGTAGTATGCAGGGTGGCAATCAGCCCCAGCATTTT
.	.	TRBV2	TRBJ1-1	CASSAINPQVVNTEAFF	TGTGCCAGCAGCGCAATAAATCCTCAGGTTGTGAACACTGAAGCTTTCTTT
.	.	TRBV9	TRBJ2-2	CASSEGEQDWTGELFF	TGTGCCAGCAGCGAGGGAGAGCAGGACTGGACCGGGGAGCTGTTTTTT
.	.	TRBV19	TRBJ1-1	CASSIKFRGSANTEAFF	TGTGCCAGTAGTATAAAATTCCGCGGCAGCGCGAACACTGAAGCTTTCTTT
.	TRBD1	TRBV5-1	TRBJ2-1	CASSWTGSGEQFF	TGCGCCAGCAGCTGGACAGGGTCCGGCGAGCAGTTCTTC
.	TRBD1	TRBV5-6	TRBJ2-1	CASSSPRDRSYNEQFF	TGTGCCAGCAGCTCGCCCAGGGACAGGTCCTACAATGAGCAGTTCTTC
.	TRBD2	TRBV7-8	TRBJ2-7	CASSLLREVDEQYF	TGTGCCAGCAGCTTACTCCGGGAGGTCGACGAGCAGTACTTC
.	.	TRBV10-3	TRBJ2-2	CAISESWLARTGELFF	TGTGCCATCAGTGAGTCCTGGCTCGCCCGCACCGGGGAGCTGTTTTTT
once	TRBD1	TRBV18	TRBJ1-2	CASSPGPGTATGEGYTF	TGTGCCAGCTCACCAGGGCCCGGGACAGCCACCGGGGAGGGCTACACCTTC
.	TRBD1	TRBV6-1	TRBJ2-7	CASSDRPGTGPSSYEQYF	TGTGCCAGCAGTGACCGTCCCGGGACAGGGCCGAGCTCCTACGAGCAGTACTTC
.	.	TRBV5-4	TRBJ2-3	CASSLGFLARGFSTDTQYF	TGTGCCAGCAGCTTGGGCTTTCTGGCAAGAGGGTTTAGCACAGATACGCAGTATTTT
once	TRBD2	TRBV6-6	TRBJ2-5	CASSYSTGGGAETQYF	TGTGCCAGCAGTTACTCGACGGGGGGAGGGGCCGAGACCCAGTACTTC
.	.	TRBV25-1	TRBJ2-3	CASSDQAVAWYF	TGTGCCAGCAGTGATCAGGCCGTCGCGTGGTATTTT